Listed below are T cell receptor beta chains from one sample, sequenced in a study of PD-L1 blockade in urothelial cancer. Sequenced by immunoSEQ multiplex PCR; TCRdb stores in-frame clones only, minus some. The sample lists tens of thousands of clones, approximately 80% occurring once. The input for sequencing was PBMCs, taken around atezolizumab (anti-PD-L1) treatment. These receptors all come from a man in his 70s with urothelial cancer. CDR3s include the opening cysteine and the closing phenylalanine or tryptophan. D genes are given only for firm matches. Only some rows state a clone size, as once, few, many or a class for expanded clones.

clone size: -
J gene: TRBJ1-5
V gene: TRBV19
D gene: TRBD1
CDR3 DNA: TGTGCCAGTAGGACCGACAGGGCGAGAAGCAATCAGCCCCAGCATTTT
CDR3 protein: CASRTDRARSNQPQHF

clone size: -
J gene: TRBJ1-2
V gene: TRBV10-3
D gene: -
CDR3 DNA: TGTGCCATCAGGATGGACAGCCAGGGCTATGGCTACACCTTC
CDR3 protein: CAIRMDSQGYGYTF

clone size: -
J gene: TRBJ2-3
V gene: TRBV5-1
D gene: TRBD2
CDR3 DNA: TGCGCCAGCAGCCTAGGACTAGCGGGAGGGCCCACAGATACGCAGTATTTT
CDR3 protein: CASSLGLAGGPTDTQYF

clone size: -
J gene: TRBJ1-5
V gene: TRBV4-2
D gene: -
CDR3 DNA: TGTGCCAGCAGCCAAGATTACGGGGTTCAGCCCCAGCATTTT
CDR3 protein: CASSQDYGVQPQHF

clone size: -
J gene: TRBJ2-1
V gene: TRBV10-2
D gene: TRBD1
CDR3 DNA: TGCGCCAGCAGCCCTGGACAGGGAGCCTACAATGAGCAGTTCTTC
CDR3 protein: CASSPGQGAYNEQFF

clone size: -
J gene: TRBJ2-1
V gene: TRBV19
D gene: -
CDR3 DNA: TGTGCCAGTAGTATACGGGAGAGCTACAATGAGCAGTTCTTC
CDR3 protein: CASSIRESYNEQFF

clone size: once
J gene: TRBJ1-4
V gene: TRBV27
D gene: -
CDR3 DNA: TGTGCCAGCAGTACAGACCTCAATGAAAAACTGTTTTTT
CDR3 protein: CASSTDLNEKLFF

clone size: -
J gene: TRBJ2-7
V gene: TRBV2
D gene: -
CDR3 DNA: TGTGCCAGCAGGGTGGAGGTTTCTTCCTACGAGCAGTACTTC
CDR3 protein: CASRVEVSSYEQYF

clone size: -
J gene: TRBJ1-5
V gene: TRBV28
D gene: -
CDR3 DNA: TGTGCCAGCAGCCTTAATCAGGGAGGGGGAAATCAGCCCCAGCATTTT
CDR3 protein: CASSLNQGGGNQPQHF

clone size: -
J gene: TRBJ2-1
V gene: TRBV2
D gene: TRBD2
CDR3 DNA: TGTGCCAGCAGGCCTCGAGGTACTAGCGGGAGTACAGATGAGCAGTTCTTC
CDR3 protein: CASRPRGTSGSTDEQFF

clone size: -
J gene: TRBJ2-3
V gene: TRBV7-2
D gene: -
CDR3 DNA: TGTGCCAGCACTTTTGGCCGCAGGACAGATACGCAGTATTTT
CDR3 protein: CASTFGRRTDTQYF

clone size: -
J gene: TRBJ2-1
V gene: TRBV28
D gene: TRBD1
CDR3 DNA: TGTGCCAGCGTGACAGGGGGACGGCACAATGAGCAGTTCTTC
CDR3 protein: CASVTGGRHNEQFF

clone size: -
J gene: TRBJ2-3
V gene: TRBV27
D gene: -
CDR3 DNA: TGTGCCAGCAGTCCGGGGGGCCCAGATACGCAGTATTTT
CDR3 protein: CASSPGGPDTQYF

clone size: few
J gene: TRBJ2-3
V gene: TRBV5-6
D gene: -
CDR3 DNA: TGTGCCAGCAGCTCCGACTTAGAGGGCACAGATACGCAGTATTTT
CDR3 protein: CASSSDLEGTDTQYF

clone size: -
J gene: TRBJ2-1
V gene: TRBV27
D gene: -
CDR3 DNA: TGTGCCAGCAAAGGTGTAGGGGCCAGGGGCAATGAGCAGTTCTTC
CDR3 protein: CASKGVGARGNEQFF

clone size: -
J gene: TRBJ2-1
V gene: TRBV4-1
D gene: -
CDR3 DNA: TGCGCCAGCAGCCAAGTCCTGGTACCCACCGGCAATGAGCAGTTCTTC
CDR3 protein: CASSQVLVPTGNEQFF

clone size: -
J gene: TRBJ1-1
V gene: TRBV5-1
D gene: -
CDR3 DNA: TGCGCCAGCAGCTTGGGGACGGACTACACTGAAGCTTTCTTT
CDR3 protein: CASSLGTDYTEAFF

clone size: -
J gene: TRBJ2-1
V gene: TRBV10-1
D gene: TRBD1
CDR3 DNA: TGCGCCAGCAGTGAGCGACGGGACAGCAATGAGCAGTTCTTC
CDR3 protein: CASSERRDSNEQFF

clone size: -
J gene: TRBJ1-3
V gene: TRBV28
D gene: -
CDR3 DNA: TGTGCCAGCAGTTTGTACAGGGGAAACACCATATATTTT
CDR3 protein: CASSLYRGNTIYF

clone size: once
J gene: TRBJ1-1
V gene: TRBV19
D gene: TRBD1
CDR3 DNA: TGTGCCAGCCGGGACAGGCCTAACACTGAAGCTTTCTTT
CDR3 protein: CASRDRPNTEAFF

clone size: -
J gene: TRBJ1-3
V gene: TRBV19
D gene: TRBD1
CDR3 DNA: TGTGCCAGTAGTATGGGACCCGGGACAGGTTTCCCGGAGACTGGAAACACCATATATTTT
CDR3 protein: CASSMGPGTGFPETGNTIYF

clone size: -
J gene: TRBJ1-5
V gene: TRBV4-1
D gene: TRBD1
CDR3 DNA: TGCGCCAGCAGCCTCCTAGACAGGGTTGAACAGCCCCAGCATTTT
CDR3 protein: CASSLLDRVEQPQHF

clone size: -
J gene: TRBJ2-3
V gene: TRBV6-6
D gene: TRBD2
CDR3 DNA: TGTGCCAGCAGTTATCCTACTAGCGGGAGGGATACGCAGTATTTT
CDR3 protein: CASSYPTSGRDTQYF

clone size: few
J gene: TRBJ2-7
V gene: TRBV7-9
D gene: -
CDR3 DNA: TGTGCCAGCAGCTTAGAAGGGCTAGCCTCCTACGAGCAGTACTTC
CDR3 protein: CASSLEGLASYEQYF

clone size: -
J gene: TRBJ1-6
V gene: TRBV4-1
D gene: TRBD1
CDR3 DNA: TGCGCCAGCAGCCAAGCGGGCGGCAGGGGGTACTCACCCCTCCACTTT
CDR3 protein: CASSQAGGRGYSPLHF

clone size: -
J gene: TRBJ2-1
V gene: TRBV5-1
D gene: TRBD1
CDR3 DNA: TGCGCCAGCAGCTTGGTCAAGGGGGCGGCCGCCTACAATGAGCAGTTCTTC
CDR3 protein: CASSLVKGAAAYNEQFF

clone size: -
J gene: TRBJ2-3
V gene: TRBV4-2
D gene: TRBD2
CDR3 DNA: TGTGCCAGCAGACAGGGACTAGCTGGAGATACGCAGTATTTT
CDR3 protein: CASRQGLAGDTQYF

clone size: -
J gene: TRBJ2-7
V gene: TRBV11-2
D gene: TRBD1
CDR3 DNA: TGTGCCAGCAGCCCGTCCCGGGACAGGGTCGGTCAGTACTTC
CDR3 protein: CASSPSRDRVGQYF

clone size: few
J gene: TRBJ1-1
V gene: TRBV28
D gene: -
CDR3 DNA: TGTGCCAGCAGTTTAGTGGGTCAGCCTAGACTTGAAGCTTTCTTT
CDR3 protein: CASSLVGQPRLEAFF

clone size: -
J gene: TRBJ2-7
V gene: TRBV4-2
D gene: -
CDR3 DNA: TGTGCCAGCAGCCAAGCGGGACTCAGCTCCTACGAGCAGTACTTC
CDR3 protein: CASSQAGLSSYEQYF

clone size: -
J gene: TRBJ1-4
V gene: TRBV10-3
D gene: TRBD1
CDR3 DNA: TGTGCCATCAGTAGCGGATCCTCTGCGGACAGGGGTGGAACTAATGAAAAACTGTTTTTT
CDR3 protein: CAISSGSSADRGGTNEKLFF

clone size: -
J gene: TRBJ2-1
V gene: TRBV29-1
D gene: -
CDR3 DNA: TGCAGCGTAGCGGACTCAAAACACAATGAGCAGTTCTTC
CDR3 protein: CSVADSKHNEQFF

clone size: -
J gene: TRBJ2-1
V gene: TRBV11-2
D gene: TRBD2
CDR3 DNA: TGTGCCAGCAGCTTAGGTGGACTAGGGTGGAATGAGCAGTTCTTC
CDR3 protein: CASSLGGLGWNEQFF